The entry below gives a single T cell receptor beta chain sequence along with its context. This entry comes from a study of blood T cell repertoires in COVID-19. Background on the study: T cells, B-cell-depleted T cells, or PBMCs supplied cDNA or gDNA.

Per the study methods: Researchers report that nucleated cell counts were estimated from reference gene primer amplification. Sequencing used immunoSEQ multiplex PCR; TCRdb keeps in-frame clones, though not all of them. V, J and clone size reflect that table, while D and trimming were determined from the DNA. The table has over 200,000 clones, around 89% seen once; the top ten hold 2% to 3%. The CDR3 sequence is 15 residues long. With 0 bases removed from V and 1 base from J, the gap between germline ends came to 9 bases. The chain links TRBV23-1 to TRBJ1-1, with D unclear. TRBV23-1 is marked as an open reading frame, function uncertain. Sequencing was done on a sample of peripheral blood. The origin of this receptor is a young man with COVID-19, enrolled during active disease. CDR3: CASSQSWASNTEAFF. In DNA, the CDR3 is TGCGCCAGCAGTCAATCGTGGGCATCGAACACTGAAGCTTTCTTT.